This T cell receptor (beta chain) was sequenced for a study of resident and recirculating memory T cells in vitiligo. Clones were read by immunoSEQ multiplex PCR, and TCRdb kept only the in-frame ones, dropping some. This table holds 40,000 to 45,000 clones, about 93% found once. There are 17 residues in the CDR3. Trimming at V came to 5 bases and at J to 7 bases, leaving 18 bases not matched to a gene. Germline V lookup: CDR1 SEHNR, CDR2 FQNEAQ (reference sequence). The receptor was isolated from a male donor with vitiligo. V gene TRBV7-9 combines with J gene TRBJ2-7, with 9 nucleotides matching TRBD2. The source material was blood. The CDR3 region is CASSPPFLLAGLGEQYF. The CDR3 DNA sequence: TGTGCCAGCAGCCCGCCCTTCCTACTAGCGGGTCTGGGGGAGCAGTACTTC.